A single sample gave rise to the 20 T cell receptor beta chains below, sequenced in a study of T cell responses to AZD1222 COVID-19 vaccine. The data were produced by immunoSEQ multiplex PCR, yet TCRdb's version contains in-frame clones alone and is incomplete. The repertoire holds about 73,000 clones, with roughly 88% as singletons. The material sequenced was peripheral blood, taken on day 0 of AZD1222 vaccination. The receptors derive from an adult in good health.

The chain couples TRBV29-1 to TRBJ2-3; no firm D call. Trimming pared 5 bases from V and 6 bases from J, leaving 24 bases between. This CDR3 has 16 residues. Germline V gene sequence: CDR1 SQVTM, CDR2 ANQGSEA. The CDR3 loop reads CSVHSGRSLLGDTQYF. The CDR3 coding sequence is TGCAGCGTTCATTCTGGACGGTCTCTCTTGGGGGATACGCAGTATTTT.

The gene calls are TRBV3-1 (or the pseudogene TRBV3-2) and TRBJ1-2, with no clear D. There are 12 residues in the CDR3. Trimming took 0 bases from V and 8 from J, leaving 7 bases between them. Per the germline V gene, CDR1 is LGHDT and CDR2 is YNNKEL (reference sequence). The CDR3 DNA is TGTGCCAGCAGCCAAGATCGCCAGGGCTACACCTTC. This encodes CASSQDRQGYTF.

This sequence joins TRBV4-1 and TRBJ1-5, with D possibly being TRBD1 (6 bases). The CDR3 totals 16 residues. V dropped 1 base and J dropped 0 bases, with 10 bases sitting between them. In germline, CDR1 is MGHRA, CDR2 YSYEKL. The CDR3 loop reads CASSQVPGDSNQPQHF. The CDR3 region has the DNA TGCGCCAGCAGCCAAGTGCCAGGGGATAGCAATCAGCCCCAGCATTTT.

This sequence joins TRBV2 and TRBJ1-1; D is uncertain. The germline V gene encodes CDR1 SNHLY and CDR2 FYNNEI. V was shortened by 6 bases and J by 3 bases, with 11 bases between the two germline ends. This CDR3 has 13 amino acids. CDR3 sequence: CASRETSYTEAFF. The CDR3 DNA reads as TGTGCCAGCAGGGAGACCTCCTACACTGAAGCTTTCTTT.

V and J are TRBV7-9 and TRBJ2-3; TRBD2 aligns across 7 bases. The CDR3 consists of 14 residues. The germline V gene encodes CDR1 SEHNR and CDR2 FQNEAQ (reference sequence). The V gene end was trimmed by 3 bases and the J gene end by 5 bases; junction bases not matched to a gene: 5. The CDR3 nucleotides read TGTGCCAGCAGCTTTGCGTCGGGAGGAGATACGCAGTATTTT. Translating gives CASSFASGGDTQYF.

This clone was seen a few times. The chain employs TRBV6-6 and TRBJ1-5, with no clear D. Germline V lookup: CDR1 MNHNY, CDR2 SVGAGI (reference sequence). The CDR3 sequence is 14 residues long. The germline V and J ends were trimmed by 7 bases and 0 bases, with 10 bases remaining between them. CDR3 DNA sequence: TGTGCCAGCATTCAGGCTCATAGCAATCAGCCCCAGCATTTT. Protein: CASIQAHSNQPQHF.

In this sample, this clone turned up a few times. The chain is built from TRBV6-5 and TRBJ1-1; D is ambiguous. CDR1 and CDR2 from the germline V gene are MNHEY and SVGAGI. V was clipped by 8 bases and J by 2 bases, with 6 bases between them. CDR3 length: 11 residues. CDR3 protein: CASSANTEAFF. The CDR3 DNA sequence: TGTGCCAGCTCAGCAAACACTGAAGCTTTCTTT.

The genes are TRBV2 and TRBJ2-3; no clear D. V was clipped by 2 bases and J by 6 bases, with 15 bases between them. CDR1 SNHLY and CDR2 FYNNEI come from the germline V gene. CDR3 length: 15 residues. Here the CDR3 reads CASSEFSAGSDTQYF. The DNA of the CDR3 is TGTGCCAGCAGTGAATTTAGTGCCGGGTCGGATACGCAGTATTTT.

J is TRBJ2-7 and V is TRBV6-2 or TRBV6-3; D gene unclear. The CDR3 is 12 amino acids. Trimming shortened V by 5 bases and J by 4 bases, and 9 bases separated the two germline ends. The germline CDR1 and CDR2 sequences are MNHEY and SVGEGT. The CDR3 spells CASSPPVYEQYF. The CDR3 coding sequence is TGTGCCAGCAGTCCGCCGGTTTACGAGCAGTACTTC.

The chain couples TRBV5-1 to TRBJ1-5; no reliable D call. Trimming removed 4 bases at V and 7 bases at J, with 15 bases between. The germline CDR1 and CDR2 sequences are SGHRS and YFSETQ. The CDR3 contains 14 residues. The chain's CDR3 is CASSLDGLRQPQHF. The CDR3 region has the DNA TGCGCCAGCAGCCTGGACGGGCTTCGGCAGCCCCAGCATTTT.

This chain links TRBV5-4 with TRBJ1-6, with unresolved D. Germline V gene lookup returns CDR1 SGHNT and CDR2 YYREEE (reference sequence). Trimming cost V 6 bases and J 16 bases, with 20 bases left between them. The CDR3 runs 13 residues. CDR3 residues: CASTFYIGSELHF. The CDR3 DNA follows: TGTGCCAGCACCTTTTATATCGGATCCGAGCTCCACTTT.

V and J are TRBV2 and TRBJ2-1; 14 bases match TRBD2. V gave up 6 bases and J gave up 8 bases; unmatched junction bases: 18. CDR1 is SNHLY, CDR2 FYNNEI, per germline. The CDR3 sequence is 19 residues long. This CDR3 reads CASSPNPGLAGVRVDEQFF. Written as DNA, the CDR3 is TGTGCCAGCAGCCCCAATCCGGGACTAGCGGGAGTAAGGGTAGATGAGCAGTTCTTC.

The V and J genes are TRBV14 and TRBJ1-3; D possibly corresponds to TRBD1 (5 bases). CDR3 length equals 12 residues. The V and J ends lost 10 bases and 4 bases respectively, with 11 bases between them. Germline V lookup: CDR1 SGHDN, CDR2 FVKESK. The CDR3, as DNA: TGTGCCAAAGAGGAGGGGGGAAACACCATATATTTT. This encodes CAKEEGGNTIYF.

The chain carries TRBV4-1 and TRBJ2-7; 9 nucleotides agree with TRBD1. This CDR3 has 17 amino acids. CDR1 is MGHRA and CDR2 is YSYEKL in the germline V gene. Trimming took 1 base from V and 3 from J; bases not matched to a gene: 10. The CDR3 loop reads CASSQVPDETGGYEQYF. DNA of the CDR3: TGCGCCAGCAGCCAAGTCCCTGACGAGACAGGGGGCTACGAGCAGTACTTC.

The V call is TRBV7-3, the J call TRBJ2-5, with 8 bases aligning to TRBD1. With V trimmed by 5 bases and J by 4 bases, 3 bases remained unmatched. Germline CDR1 reads SGHTA; CDR2 reads FQGTGA. The CDR3 length is 13 residues. The CDR3 loop is CASSGQGGETQYF. The CDR3 DNA reads TGTGCCAGCAGCGGACAGGGTGGAGAGACCCAGTACTTC.

The V and J genes are TRBV15 and TRBJ2-5, with D tentatively TRBD2 (5 bases). CDR1 and CDR2 from the germline V gene are LNHNV and YYDKDF (reference sequence). With 3 bases removed from V and 0 bases from J, the gap between germline ends came to 5 bases. The CDR3 covers 13 residues. The CDR3 loop is CATSRRDQETQYF. The CDR3 nucleotides read TGTGCCACCAGCAGGAGGGACCAAGAGACCCAGTACTTC.

This clone was seen just once. V is TRBV5-1 and J is TRBJ2-3; 11 positions match TRBD1. Trimming removed 4 bases from V and 6 bases from J; junction bases left unmatched: 7. Germline V gives CDR1 SGHRS, CDR2 YFSETQ. CDR3 length: 15 amino acids. Here the CDR3 DNA reads TGCGCCAGCAGCCGGACAGGGGGCCGGTTGGATACGCAGTATTTT. Protein product: CASSRTGGRLDTQYF.

This rearrangement joins TRBV3-1 (or the pseudogene TRBV3-2) to TRBJ2-2; the D is unclear. Germline V gene sequence: CDR1 LGHDT, CDR2 YNNKEL (reference sequence). The ends were cut back, 1 base at V and 5 bases at J, with 5 bases in the middle. CDR3 length equals 13 residues. This chain's CDR3 is CASSQARTGELFF. The CDR3 nucleotides are TGTGCCAGCAGCCAAGCTCGTACCGGGGAGCTGTTTTTT.

The chain uses TRBV30 and TRBJ1-2; D remains ambiguous. The CDR3 runs 15 residues. CDR1 is GTSNPN and CDR2 is SVGIG in the germline V gene (reference sequence). V was pared by 2 bases and J by 4 bases, with 17 bases between. This CDR3 is CAWSPRASGGYGYTF. The CDR3 DNA reads TGTGCCTGGAGTCCGAGGGCCTCGGGCGGCTATGGCTACACCTTC.

This clone was counted a few times. The J gene is TRBJ2-2, the V gene TRBV18, with D uncertain. Looked up from germline, CDR1 is KGHSH and CDR2 is LQKENI. This CDR3 has 15 amino acids. V gave up 0 bases and J gave up 3 bases, with 8 bases separating them. The CDR3, as DNA: TGTGCCAGCTCACCACCGGGCCCCTACACCGGGGAGCTGTTTTTT. It codes for CASSPPGPYTGELFF.